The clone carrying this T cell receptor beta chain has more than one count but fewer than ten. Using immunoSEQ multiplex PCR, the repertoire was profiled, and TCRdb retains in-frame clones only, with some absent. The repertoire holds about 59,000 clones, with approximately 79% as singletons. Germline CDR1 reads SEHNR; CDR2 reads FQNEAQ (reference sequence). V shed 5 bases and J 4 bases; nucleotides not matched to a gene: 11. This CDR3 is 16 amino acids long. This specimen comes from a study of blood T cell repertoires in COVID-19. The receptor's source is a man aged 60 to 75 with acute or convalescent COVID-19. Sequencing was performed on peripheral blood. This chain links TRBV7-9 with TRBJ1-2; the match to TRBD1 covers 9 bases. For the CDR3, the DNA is TGTGCCAGCAGCCCCCCCGGGACAGGGAGTGTCTATGGCTACACCTTC. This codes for CASSPPGTGSVYGYTF.